These T cell receptor beta chains were read from a single sample in a study of shared clonotypes between healthy human individuals. The table came from immunoSEQ multiplex PCR; TCRdb's copy has only in-frame clones and leaves some out. The data contain around 510,000 clones, 95% to 97% of them singletons. Input material: naive CD4+ T cells sorted from blood. These receptors were obtained from a woman in her twenties or thirties in good health. Each CDR3 is given with its conserved first and last residue. Each record gives: J gene, V gene, clone size, CDR3 protein. Where a row states a size, it is once, few, many or the class of an expanded clone; other rows omit it.

TRBJ2-5,TRBV11-3,NA,CASSATEETQYF
TRBJ2-7,TRBV14,NA,CASSPRVVSEQYF
TRBJ2-7,TRBV7-9,NA,CASSHMGLAEAYEQYF
TRBJ1-4,TRBV28,NA,CASRTGTGVEKLFF
TRBJ2-5,TRBV18,once,CASSPQQGQETQYF
TRBJ2-2,TRBV11-2,NA,CASSPHQTDTGELFF
TRBJ1-6,TRBV28,NA,CASSFASSYNSPLHF
TRBJ2-5,TRBV28,NA,CASSPRDYNRRETQYF
TRBJ2-7,TRBV14,NA,CASSPGHPIYEQYF
TRBJ1-1,TRBV5-1,NA,CASSTGSNTPYTEAFF
TRBJ2-5,TRBV27,once,CASTSTDRVEYF
TRBJ2-5,TRBV28,NA,CASSTDGETQYF
TRBJ1-4,TRBV19,NA,CASSDPGQGGEKLFF
TRBJ2-7,TRBV6-5,NA,CASSLGQEAYEQYF
TRBJ1-2,TRBV5-1,NA,CASSSRTGGGGYTF